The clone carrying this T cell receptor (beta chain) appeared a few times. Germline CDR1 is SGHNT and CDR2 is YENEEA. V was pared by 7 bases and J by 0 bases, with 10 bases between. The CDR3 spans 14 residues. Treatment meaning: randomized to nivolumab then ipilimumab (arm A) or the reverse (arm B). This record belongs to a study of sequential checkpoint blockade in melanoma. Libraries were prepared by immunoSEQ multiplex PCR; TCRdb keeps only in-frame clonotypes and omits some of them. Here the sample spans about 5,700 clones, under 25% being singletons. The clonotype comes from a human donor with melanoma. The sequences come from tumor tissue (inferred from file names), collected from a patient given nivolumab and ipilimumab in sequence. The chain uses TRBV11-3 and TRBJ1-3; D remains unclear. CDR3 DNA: TGTGCCAGCACAACGGACGGCTCTGGAAACACCATATATTTT. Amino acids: CASTTDGSGNTIYF.